One sample yielded the 24 T cell receptor beta chains listed below, sequenced in a study of cytomegalovirus exposure and HLA in healthy donors. A multiplex PCR was run with 60 Vbeta primers and 13 Jbeta primers. Sequencing used immunoSEQ multiplex PCR; TCRdb keeps in-frame clones, though not all of them. Of 150,000 or so clones listed, about 79% were seen once; the top ten hold roughly 6%. Material: PBMCs. The receptors were sampled from a man aged 35 to 55 in good health and CMV-seropositive.

Worth noting for this clone: Other nucleotide sequences from this sample produce the same CDR3. The chain recombines TRBV5-1 with TRBJ1-5; no definite D call. Trimming stripped 1 base from V and 2 bases from J, with 7 bases between. The CDR3 is 14 amino acids. CDR1 SGHRS and CDR2 YFSETQ come from the germline V gene. CDR3 DNA: TGCGCCAGCAGCTTGTCCGGGGGCAATCAGCCCCAGCATTTT. Translation gives CASSLSGGNQPQHF.

This clone was detected once. V is TRBV7-9 and J is TRBJ2-7; D unclear. Germline V gives CDR1 SEHNR, CDR2 FQNEAQ (reference sequence). This CDR3 region has 14 residues. Trimming left V 5 bases short and J 0 bases short, with 11 bases between. The CDR3 nucleotides read TGTGCCAGCAGCGGAAGGAGAACCTCCTACGAGCAGTACTTC. Its protein is CASSGRRTSYEQYF.

The rearrangement uses TRBV13 and TRBJ2-5; the match to TRBD2 covers 9 bases. The junction had 4 bases not matched to a gene; V was cut back by 4 bases and J by 1 base. The CDR3 has 15 residues. Germline V lookup: CDR1 PRHDT, CDR2 FYEKMQ (reference sequence). The CDR3 loop reads CASSSGLAIQETQYF. Here the CDR3 DNA reads TGTGCCAGCAGCTCCGGACTAGCGATCCAAGAGACCCAGTACTTC.

The DNA of the CDR3 is TGTGCCTGGGTACAGGGGGGCACCGGGGAGCTGTTTTTT. Its translation is CAWVQGGTGELFF. This sequence joins TRBV30 and TRBJ2-2; the match to TRBD1 covers 8 bases. The CDR3 is 13 residues long. CDR1 and CDR2 from the germline V gene are GTSNPN and SVGIG (reference sequence). V lost 5 bases, J lost 4 bases, and 3 bases stayed unmatched.

The chain carries TRBV19 and TRBJ2-1; 9 nucleotides match TRBD1. Germline V gene sequence: CDR1 LNHDA, CDR2 SQIVND (reference sequence). The CDR3 has 15 amino acids. V dropped 10 bases and J dropped 10; count of bases not matched to a gene: 17. CDR3 protein: CATSPGTGLSGEQFF. CDR3 nucleotide sequence: TGTGCCACCAGCCCCGGGACAGGGCTATCTGGGGAGCAGTTCTTC. Variable domain in full (rest from reference TRBV19 and TRBJ2-1): DGGITQSPKYLFRKEGQNVTLSCEQNLNHDAMYWYRQDPGQGLRLIYYSQIVNDFQKGDIAEGYSVSREKKESFPLTVTSAQKNPTAFYLCATSPGTGLSGEQFFGPGTRLTVL.

This clone came up once. V gene TRBV5-1 combines with J gene TRBJ1-3; D is possibly TRBD1 (6 bases). Germline CDR1 is SGHRS and CDR2 is YFSETQ. Trimming took off 3 bases at V and 7 bases at J, with 11 bases between the two ends. The CDR3 has 13 residues. CDR3 in amino acids: CASSSQGTNTIYF. DNA for the CDR3: TGCGCCAGCAGCTCGCAGGGGACGAACACCATATATTTT.

This clone was recorded only once. This chain connects TRBV6-5 to TRBJ1-1, with D unresolved. Germline V gives CDR1 MNHEY, CDR2 SVGAGI. This CDR3 region has 14 residues. Trimming removed 4 bases from V and 9 bases from J, with 18 bases in between. The CDR3 here is CASSSPGGRIQAFF. The CDR3 DNA follows: TGTGCCAGCAGTTCCCCCGGCGGGCGCATCCAAGCTTTCTTT.

The CDR3 nucleotides read TGTGCCAGCAGTCCCGGACTAGCGGGTATGCGCACCGGGGAGCTGTTTTTT. Amino acids: CASSPGLAGMRTGELFF. This chain uses TRBV28 with TRBJ2-2; 11 nucleotides match TRBD2. The CDR3 length is 17 residues. The trim removed 5 bases at V and 4 bases at J, leaving 9 bases unmatched. Germline CDR1 and CDR2: MDHEN and SYDVKM.

With respect to this clone: At one end, the junction sequence differs from germline, possibly due to a read error. The chain links TRBV7-7 to TRBJ2-3; TRBD2 matches 7 bases. CDR1 is SSHAT and CDR2 is FNYEAQ in the germline V gene (reference sequence). The CDR3 loop spans 15 amino acids. DNA for the CDR3: TGTGCTAGCAGCGCCCTGGCGGGAGTAGCAGATACGCAGTATTTT. This sequence encodes CASSALAGVADTQYF.

This chain joins TRBV7-9 and TRBJ2-7, with 9 nucleotides matching TRBD1. The CDR3 has 15 residues. Germline lookup yields CDR1 SEHNR and CDR2 FQNEAQ (reference sequence). Trimming at V came to 6 bases and at J to 2 bases, leaving 8 bases not matched to a gene. The CDR3 bases are TGTGCCAGCAGACTCGCTGGGACAGGGCCCTACGAGCAGTACTTC. As protein: CASRLAGTGPYEQYF.

CDR3 region: CASRCYRAPSYEQYF. Here the CDR3 DNA reads TGTGCAAGTCGGTGTTACAGGGCGCCCTCCTACGAGCAGTACTTC. The genes are TRBV12-2 and TRBJ2-7; TRBD1, the D gene given by the table, was not confirmed from the DNA. TRBV12-2 is a pseudogene segment. The CDR3 has 15 amino acids.

This chain joins TRBV21-1 and TRBJ2-7; the D call in the table, TRBD1, was not verified against the DNA. TRBV21-1 is a pseudogene segment. The CDR3 contains 15 residues. Here the CDR3 DNA reads TGTGCCAGCAGCAAAGCTCCGGGACAGGAGACCGAGCAGTACTTC. This encodes CASSKAPGQETEQYF.

The CDR3 is CATLPSDNSPNTDTQYF. In DNA, the CDR3 is TGTGCCACCCTCCCATCCGACAACTCACCAAACACAGATACGCAGTATTTT. The chain joins TRBV28 to TRBJ2-3, with D uncertain. The germline V and J ends were trimmed by 10 bases and 2 bases, with 25 bases remaining between them. The CDR3 length is 17 residues. Germline lookup yields CDR1 MDHEN and CDR2 SYDVKM.

This clone was observed a handful of times. This rearrangement joins TRBV13 to TRBJ2-5; 8 bases agree with TRBD2. Germline V gives CDR1 PRHDT, CDR2 FYEKMQ (reference sequence). V lost 5 bases, J lost 5 bases, and 10 bases stayed unmatched. This CDR3 comprises 15 residues. CDR3 sequence: CASSPGSGRLETQYF. CDR3 bases: TGTGCCAGCAGCCCAGGGAGCGGGAGATTGGAGACCCAGTACTTC.

J is TRBJ2-2 and V is TRBV27; a possible D gene is TRBD2 (6 bases). CDR3 length equals 16 residues. The germline CDR1 and CDR2 sequences are MNHEY and SMNVEV (reference sequence). V was shortened by 3 bases and J by 1 base, with 12 bases between the two germline ends. CDR3 amino acids: CASSFPGAMNTGELFF. CDR3 sequence (DNA): TGTGCCAGCAGTTTTCCGGGAGCAATGAACACCGGGGAGCTGTTTTTT.

The chain carries TRBV14 and TRBJ2-4; a weak D match, TRBD2 (5 bases). The CDR3 is 15 amino acids. The V gene lost 1 base and the J gene lost 6 bases, with 13 bases spanning the gap. Germline V CDR1 and CDR2: SGHDN, FVKESK. CDR3 sequence: CASSQGQTGINIQYF. The CDR3, as DNA: TGTGCCAGCAGCCAAGGCCAGACGGGGATAAACATTCAGTACTTC.

The rearrangement joins TRBV10-3 to TRBJ2-1; no clear D gene. CDR1 and CDR2 (germline): ENHRY, SYGVKD. This CDR3 has 11 amino acids. With 6 bases removed from V and 10 bases from J, the gap between germline ends came to 10 bases. The CDR3 loop is CAIRSAREQFF. The CDR3 DNA reads as TGTGCCATCAGAAGCGCTAGGGAGCAGTTCTTC.

The chain combines TRBV6-1 with TRBJ2-7, with 11 bases matching TRBD2. The V gene's germline CDR1 is MNHNS and CDR2 SASEGT. This CDR3 contains 15 residues. Trimming cost V 4 bases and J 2 bases; bases outside gene matches: 4. The CDR3 region is CASSATSGTAYEQYF. In DNA form, the CDR3 reads TGTGCCAGCAGTGCGACTAGCGGGACGGCCTACGAGCAGTACTTC.

This clone was picked up one time. The CDR3 DNA sequence: TGCGCCAGCAGCTTGGCCGGCGGAGGGAGGGAAAAACTGTTTTTT. Translation gives CASSLAGGGREKLFF. This rearrangement joins TRBV5-1 to TRBJ1-4; D remains ambiguous. V lost 0 bases and J 8 bases, leaving 14 bases between the germline ends. The V gene's germline CDR1 is SGHRS and CDR2 YFSETQ. CDR3 length: 15 residues.

The chain joins TRBV7-9 to TRBJ2-6, with D perhaps TRBD2 (5 bases). V was pared by 8 bases and J by 4 bases, with 15 bases between. Germline CDR1 is SEHNR and CDR2 is FQNEAQ (reference sequence). The CDR3 runs to 15 residues. CDR3 nucleotides: TGTGCCAGCCGGACCCTAGCTTCGGGGGCCAACGTCCTGACTTTC. The encoded protein is CASRTLASGANVLTF. Based on the CDR3 plus reference TRBV7-9 and TRBJ2-6, the full variable domain is DTGVSQNPRHKITKRGQNVTFRCDPISEHNRLYWYRQTLGQGPEFLTYFQNEAQLEKSRLLSDRFSAERPKGSFSTLEIQRTEQGDSAMYLCASRTLASGANVLTFGAGSRLTVL.

This chain links TRBV29-1 with TRBJ2-4; TRBD1 aligns across 8 bases. J was trimmed by 0 bases and V by 6 bases; bases with no gene match: 7. The CDR3 length is 15 residues. Germline CDR1 SQVTM, CDR2 ANQGSEA. The CDR3 sequence is CSVLQGELAKNIQYF. The CDR3 coding sequence is TGCAGCGTGCTACAGGGGGAGCTAGCCAAAAACATTCAGTACTTC. The whole variable domain, remainder taken from reference TRBV29-1 and TRBJ2-4, is SAVISQKPSRDICQRGTSLTIQCQVDSQVTMMFWYRQQPGQSLTLIATANQGSEATYESGFVIDKFPISRPNLTFSTLTVSNMSPEDSSIYLCSVLQGELAKNIQYFGAGTRLSVL.

V usage is TRBV6-6 and J usage is TRBJ1-5, with a possible D match to TRBD1 (6 bases). The V end was cut by 5 bases, the J end by 7 bases, with 15 bases between. The CDR3 totals 14 residues. CDR1 and CDR2 from the germline V gene are MNHNY and SVGAGI (reference sequence). The CDR3 DNA reads TGTGCCAGCAGTAGGGGGGGGGCGAACCAGCCCCAGCATTTT. This encodes CASSRGGANQPQHF.

This chain joins TRBV7-2 and TRBJ2-2; 13 bases match TRBD2. Losses at the gene ends were 7 bases for V and 5 bases for J; bases not matched to a gene: 4. The CDR3 covers 15 residues. CDR1 SGHTA and CDR2 FQGNSA come from the germline V gene. The CDR3 reads CASKRTSGRTGELFF. The CDR3 nucleotides are TGTGCCAGCAAGAGGACTAGCGGGAGAACCGGGGAGCTGTTTTTT.

The V and J genes are TRBV5-5 and TRBJ2-2, with TRBD2 matching 11 bases. The junction had 9 bases not matched to a gene; V was cut back by 1 base and J by 7 bases. The CDR3 is 17 residues long. Germline values: CDR1 SGHKS, CDR2 YYEKEE (reference sequence). The CDR3 DNA reads TGTGCCAGCAGCTTGTGGCTAGCGGGAGGTCGGGGCGGGGAGCTGTTTTTT. Amino acid sequence: CASSLWLAGGRGGELFF.